Each of the 23 T cell receptor beta chains below was sequenced from the same sample in a study of blood T cell repertoires in COVID-19. Profiling relied on immunoSEQ multiplex PCR, and the TCRdb table lists in-frame clones only, not all of them. The sample has some 240,000 clones, roughly 84% seen once. The sample comprised peripheral blood. These receptors were obtained from a woman in her thirties or forties who had recovered from COVID-19.

This clone is a singleton in its sample. The rearrangement joins TRBV15 to TRBJ1-3; 7 nucleotides agree with TRBD1. The germline V gene has CDR1 LNHNV and CDR2 YYDKDF (reference sequence). The CDR3 runs to 18 residues. Germline trimming cut 0 bases from V and 9 bases from J; bases unmatched to any gene: 17. The chain's CDR3 is CATSRDPPGQHRGGTIYF. CDR3 DNA sequence: TGTGCCACCAGCAGAGATCCCCCGGGACAGCATAGAGGAGGCACCATATATTTT.

CDR3 loop: CASSLGQGATGELFF. The CDR3, as DNA: TGTGCCAGCAGCTTAGGACAGGGGGCCACCGGGGAGCTGTTTTTT. V usage is TRBV7-9 and J usage is TRBJ2-2, with 10 bases aligning to TRBD1. J gave up 4 bases and V 1 base, and 0 bases lay outside the gene matches. CDR3 size: 15 residues. Germline lookup yields CDR1 SEHNR and CDR2 FQNEAQ (reference sequence).

This chain connects TRBV6-5 to TRBJ2-5, with D possibly TRBD2 on 6 matching bases. Germline V lookup: CDR1 MNHEY, CDR2 SVGAGI. The CDR3 has 13 residues. Trimming took 11 bases from V and 4 from J, leaving 17 bases between them. The CDR3 reads CAGHGRGRETQYF. CDR3 nucleotide sequence: TGTGCCGGTCACGGGCGGGGACGAGAGACCCAGTACTTC.

This chain joins TRBV6-5 and TRBJ1-1; the D is unclear. This CDR3 comprises 15 residues. Per germline, CDR1 MNHEY and CDR2 SVGAGI. The germline V and J ends were trimmed by 0 bases and 4 bases, with 12 bases remaining between them. CDR3 amino acids: CASSYSGGGGTEAFF. CDR3 in DNA: TGTGCCAGCAGTTACTCGGGAGGCGGCGGCACTGAAGCTTTCTTT.

The chain recombines TRBV12-3 or TRBV12-4 with TRBJ1-1; D is ambiguous. V lost 3 bases and J lost 3, with 8 bases in between. The CDR3 is 13 amino acids. CDR3 DNA: TGTGCCAGCAGTTTTATCGTATACACTGAAGCTTTCTTT. Protein: CASSFIVYTEAFF.

V and J are TRBV4-1 and TRBJ2-2; TRBD2 might be the D (7 bases). The germline V gene encodes CDR1 MGHRA and CDR2 YSYEKL. The CDR3 extends over 16 amino acids. Trimming stripped 0 bases from V and 7 bases from J, with 15 bases between. The CDR3 bases are TGCGCCAGCAGCCAAGAGGGAGGGGGATCTGGCGGGGAGCTGTTTTTT. Protein: CASSQEGGGSGGELFF.

The chain links TRBV5-1 to TRBJ2-1; TRBD2 might be the D (6 bases). The CDR3 runs to 14 residues. CDR1 SGHRS and CDR2 YFSETQ come from the germline V gene. Trimming pared 0 bases from V and 12 bases from J, leaving 16 bases between. CDR3 sequence: CASSLERPGDGQFF. CDR3 in DNA: TGCGCCAGCAGCTTGGAGCGGCCGGGGGATGGGCAGTTCTTC.

The rearrangement links TRBV28 to TRBJ2-7, with 8 bases matching TRBD1. The V segment lost 3 bases and the J segment 2 bases; nucleotides outside the gene matches: 6. The CDR3 has 15 residues. Germline CDR1 and CDR2: MDHEN and SYDVKM. The DNA of the CDR3 is TGTGCCAGCAGTTTCGGGGACAGGTCCCCCTACGAGCAGTACTTC. This encodes CASSFGDRSPYEQYF.

This chain links TRBV10-3 with TRBJ2-2, with TRBD1 matching 10 bases. Unmatched junction bases numbered 3, after V lost 5 bases and J lost 0 bases. This CDR3 spans 16 amino acids. Germline V lookup: CDR1 ENHRY, CDR2 SYGVKD. This chain's CDR3 is CAISQTGGANTGELFF. The CDR3 DNA reads as TGTGCCATCAGTCAGACAGGGGGCGCGAACACCGGGGAGCTGTTTTTT.

J is TRBJ2-1 and V is TRBV2; no clear D. This CDR3 has 15 amino acids. V was pared by 8 bases and J by 2 bases, with 16 bases between. CDR1 is SNHLY and CDR2 is FYNNEI in the germline V gene. The CDR3 is CASAPRLPAYNEQFF. In DNA form, the CDR3 reads TGTGCCAGCGCGCCGAGACTCCCGGCCTACAATGAGCAGTTCTTC.

This sequence joins TRBV5-4 and TRBJ2-5, with TRBD2 matching 15 bases. The CDR3 extends over 16 amino acids. Germline assignment: CDR1 SGHNT and CDR2 YYREEE (reference sequence). The junction had 2 bases not matched to a gene; V was cut back by 3 bases and J by 2 bases. Here the CDR3 reads CASSSGLAGGQETQYF. The CDR3 region has the DNA TGTGCCAGCAGCTCCGGACTAGCGGGGGGGCAAGAGACCCAGTACTTC.

V is TRBV18 and J is TRBJ1-4, with no clear D. V lost 2 bases to trimming and J lost 0 bases, with 10 bases between them. From germline, CDR1 is KGHSH and CDR2 LQKENI. The CDR3 sequence is 16 residues long. The CDR3 coding sequence is TGTGCCAGCTCACCAACTAGTCCGGCAACTAATGAAAAACTGTTTTTT. The encoded protein is CASSPTSPATNEKLFF.

The rearrangement joins TRBV5-1 to TRBJ1-2, with D perhaps TRBD1 (6 bases). The germline V gene has CDR1 SGHRS and CDR2 YFSETQ. This CDR3 has 15 residues. V was pared by 0 bases and J by 3 bases, with 12 bases between. CDR3 sequence (DNA): TGCGCCAGCAGCTTGGATCAGGGGATAGACTATGGCTACACCTTC. As protein: CASSLDQGIDYGYTF.

The J gene is TRBJ2-5, the V gene TRBV5-1; 7 nucleotides line up with TRBD2. V shed 1 base and J 5 bases; nucleotides not matched to a gene: 5. CDR3 length: 14 amino acids. Germline assignment: CDR1 SGHRS and CDR2 YFSETQ. The CDR3 is CASSLRGGLETQYF. CDR3 nucleotide sequence: TGCGCCAGCAGCTTGAGGGGAGGGCTGGAGACCCAGTACTTC. Full variable domain (remainder filled in from reference TRBV5-1 and TRBJ2-5): KAGVTQTPRYLIKTRGQQVTLSCSPISGHRSVSWYQQTPGQGLQFLFEYFSETQRNKGNFPGRFSGRQFSNSRSEMNVSTLELGDSALYLCASSLRGGLETQYFGPGTRLLVL.

The chain is built from TRBV30 and TRBJ1-1, with D perhaps TRBD1 (6 bases). The germline gives CDR1 GTSNPN, CDR2 SVGIG (reference sequence). Trimming took off 5 bases at V and 11 bases at J, with 18 bases between the two ends. CDR3 size: 12 residues. CDR3 sequence: CAWGAGAPTAFF. CDR3 DNA: TGTGCCTGGGGGGCAGGGGCTCCAACGGCTTTCTTT.

The chain links TRBV28 to TRBJ1-4, with a possible D match to TRBD1 (6 bases). This CDR3 region has 14 residues. Trimming removed 6 bases at V and 6 bases at J, with 14 bases between. CDR1 is MDHEN, CDR2 SYDVKM, per germline. Here the CDR3 reads CASRSSRGDEKLFF. DNA for the CDR3: TGTGCCAGCAGGTCTTCCAGGGGTGATGAAAAACTGTTTTTT. Complete variable domain (other parts from reference TRBV28 and TRBJ1-4): DVKVTQSSRYLVKRTGEKVFLECVQDMDHENMFWYRQDPGLGLRLIYFSYDVKMKEKGDIPEGYSVSREKKERFSLILESASTNQTSMYLCASRSSRGDEKLFFGSGTQLSVL.

The rearrangement links TRBV10-3 to TRBJ2-7; 10 bases align to TRBD2. The CDR3 loop spans 13 amino acids. Germline lookup yields CDR1 ENHRY and CDR2 SYGVKD. The V gene end was trimmed by 5 bases and the J gene end by 4 bases; junction bases not matched to a gene: 2. The CDR3 is CAISSGGGYEQYF. The CDR3 DNA is TGTGCCATCAGTAGCGGGGGGGGTTACGAGCAGTACTTC.

The V and J genes are TRBV7-2 and TRBJ1-6, with 7 bases lining up with TRBD1. Germline V gene data show CDR1 as SGHTA and CDR2 as FQGNSA. CDR3 size: 12 residues. The CDR3 protein is CASTGRNSPLHF. The CDR3 DNA sequence: TGTGCTTCGACAGGGCGGAATTCACCCCTCCACTTT. The full variable domain, rest sourced from reference TRBV7-2 and TRBJ1-6, is GAGVSQSPSNKVTEKGKDVELRCDPISGHTALYWYRQSLGQGLEFLIYFQGNSAPDKSGLPSDRFSAERTGGSVSTLTIQRTQQEDSAVYLCASTGRNSPLHFGNGTRLTVT.

The V and J genes are TRBV28 and TRBJ1-5; D possibly corresponds to TRBD1 (5 bases). The V and J ends lost 2 bases and 0 bases respectively, with 8 bases between them. The CDR3 is made up of 15 amino acids. From germline, CDR1 is MDHEN and CDR2 SYDVKM. The CDR3 nucleotides read TGTGCCAGCAGTTTACCAGGGAATAGCAATCAGCCCCAGCATTTT. Translating gives CASSLPGNSNQPQHF.

The rearrangement joins TRBV10-3 to TRBJ1-2; 9 bases map to TRBD1. V lost 4 bases, J lost 4 bases, and 7 bases stayed unmatched. The CDR3 runs 15 residues. Germline CDR1 and CDR2: ENHRY and SYGVKD. This chain's CDR3 is CAISGGQGGTYGYTF. CDR3 DNA: TGTGCCATCAGTGGGGGACAGGGAGGCACCTATGGCTACACCTTC.

This clone appeared a few times. The chain couples TRBV3-1 (or the pseudogene TRBV3-2) to TRBJ1-6; D not certain. V was clipped by 4 bases and J by 10 bases, with 17 bases between them. Germline V gives CDR1 LGHDT, CDR2 YNNKEL (reference sequence). This CDR3 is 15 amino acids long. The CDR3 nucleotides are TGTGCCAGCAGCCGCGGTGTCAGGTCGGGGTCACCCCTCCACTTT. This codes for CASSRGVRSGSPLHF.

The chain links TRBV6-5 to TRBJ1-5, with unresolved D. CDR3 length: 13 amino acids. V gave up 3 bases and J gave up 4 bases, with 7 bases separating them. The germline CDR1 and CDR2 sequences are MNHEY and SVGAGI. The CDR3 nucleotides are TGTGCCAGCAGTTATGCACAGAATCAGCCCCAGCATTTT. This gives the protein CASSYAQNQPQHF.

The V call is TRBV19, the J call TRBJ2-7; D is unresolved. The CDR3 has 13 amino acids. The V end lost 3 bases, the J end lost 3 bases, and 9 bases lay between the germline ends. Germline CDR1 is LNHDA and CDR2 is SQIVND (reference sequence). CDR3 loop: CASSMGRYYEQYF. The CDR3 DNA reads as TGTGCCAGTAGTATGGGCAGGTACTACGAGCAGTACTTC.